This TCR beta chain appears in the sequencing data of a study of Graves' ophthalmopathy and Graves' hyperthyroidism. Study findings and constraints: A classifier, a 13-signature model, separated ophthalmopathy from stable hyperthyroidism with about 87% sensitivity and 75% to 83% specificity. Sensitivity of roughly 64% and specificity of approximately 76% were achieved by the model that predicted ophthalmopathy progression.

J lost 10 bases, V lost 6 bases, and 9 bases had no gene match. Germline lookup yields CDR1 SGHVS and CDR2 FQNEAQ. This CDR3 is 14 amino acids long. Amplified material comprised TCR beta CDR3 regions derived from RNA transcripts. First-round RT-PCR employed HTBI primers, with a second-round multiplex PCR after it. A single record per CDR3 protein comes from TCRdb applying MiXCR to the multiplex PCR reads. The table shows almost 750,000 distinct CDR3 sequences, with 40% occurring only once. This clonotype was found a few times. Its specificity is not known. Sequenced material: peripheral blood. The rearrangement links TRBV7-8 to TRBJ1-6; 7 bases fit TRBD1. The receptor comes from an adult man with Graves' ophthalmopathy. CDR3 DNA: TGTGCCAGCAGTCCACAGGGGATTCGGTCACCCCTCCACTTT. Protein product: CASSPQGIRSPLHF.